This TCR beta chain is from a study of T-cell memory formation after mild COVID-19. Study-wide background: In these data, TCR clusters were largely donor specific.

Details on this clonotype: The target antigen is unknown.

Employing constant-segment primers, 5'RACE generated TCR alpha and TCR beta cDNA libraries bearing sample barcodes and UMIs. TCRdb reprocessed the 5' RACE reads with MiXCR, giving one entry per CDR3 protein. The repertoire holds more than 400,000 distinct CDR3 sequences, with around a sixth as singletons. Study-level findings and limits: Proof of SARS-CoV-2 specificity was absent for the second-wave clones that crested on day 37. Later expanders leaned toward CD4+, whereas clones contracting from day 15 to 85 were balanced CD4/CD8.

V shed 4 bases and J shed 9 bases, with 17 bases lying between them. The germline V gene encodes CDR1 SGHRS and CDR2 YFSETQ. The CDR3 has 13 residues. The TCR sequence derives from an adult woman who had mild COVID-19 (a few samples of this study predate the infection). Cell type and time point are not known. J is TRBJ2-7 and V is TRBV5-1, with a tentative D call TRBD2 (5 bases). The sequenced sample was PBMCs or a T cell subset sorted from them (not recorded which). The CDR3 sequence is CASSTEEGARQYF. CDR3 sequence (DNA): TGCGCCAGCAGCACGGAAGAGGGTGCGCGGCAGTACTTC.